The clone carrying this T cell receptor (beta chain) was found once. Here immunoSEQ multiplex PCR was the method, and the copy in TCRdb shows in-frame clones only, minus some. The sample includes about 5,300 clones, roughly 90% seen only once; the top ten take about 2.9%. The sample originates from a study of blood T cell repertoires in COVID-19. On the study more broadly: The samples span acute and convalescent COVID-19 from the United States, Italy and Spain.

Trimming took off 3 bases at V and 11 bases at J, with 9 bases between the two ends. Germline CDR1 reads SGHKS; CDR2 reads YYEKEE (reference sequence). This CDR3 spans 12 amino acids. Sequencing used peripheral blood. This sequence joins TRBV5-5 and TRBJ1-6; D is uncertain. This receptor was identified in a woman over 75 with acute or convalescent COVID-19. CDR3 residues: CASSSSGTPLHF. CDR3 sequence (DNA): TGTGCCAGCAGCTCGTCCGGGACACCCCTCCACTTT.